Listed here is a single T cell receptor (beta chain). Its antigen is unknown. The source of the sample is a study of cytomegalovirus exposure and HLA in healthy donors. Study-wide background: In a previous analysis, nearly 120 million unique TCR beta sequences were found from some 200 million T cells. Study-level findings and limits: The likely explanation for a cluster of highly shared sequence variants was sequencing artifact. The study put some 150 TCR beta chains on its list as cytomegalovirus-associated.

The length of the CDR3 is 15 residues. V was pared by 4 bases and J by 7 bases, with 8 bases of the junction left unmatched. Germline CDR1 is SGHDN and CDR2 is FVKESK. The PCR employed 60 Vbeta primers together with 13 Jbeta primers. The data were produced by immunoSEQ multiplex PCR, yet TCRdb's version contains in-frame clones alone and is incomplete. The sample shows about 160,000 clones, about 85% of them seen only once. The sequencing input was PBMCs. This sequence was found in a young man in good health and CMV-seronegative. This chain connects TRBV14 to TRBJ2-2; 8 nucleotides align to TRBD1. This CDR3 reads CASSRDRGRGGELFF. In DNA form, the CDR3 reads TGTGCCAGCAGCCGAGACAGGGGACGTGGCGGGGAGCTGTTTTTT. Full variable domain (rest looked up from reference TRBV14 and TRBJ2-2): EAGVTQFPSHSVIEKGQTVTLRCDPISGHDNLYWYRRVMGKEIKFLLHFVKESKQDESGMPNNRFLAERTGGTYSTLKVQPAELEDSGVYFCASSRDRGRGGELFFGEGSRLTVL.